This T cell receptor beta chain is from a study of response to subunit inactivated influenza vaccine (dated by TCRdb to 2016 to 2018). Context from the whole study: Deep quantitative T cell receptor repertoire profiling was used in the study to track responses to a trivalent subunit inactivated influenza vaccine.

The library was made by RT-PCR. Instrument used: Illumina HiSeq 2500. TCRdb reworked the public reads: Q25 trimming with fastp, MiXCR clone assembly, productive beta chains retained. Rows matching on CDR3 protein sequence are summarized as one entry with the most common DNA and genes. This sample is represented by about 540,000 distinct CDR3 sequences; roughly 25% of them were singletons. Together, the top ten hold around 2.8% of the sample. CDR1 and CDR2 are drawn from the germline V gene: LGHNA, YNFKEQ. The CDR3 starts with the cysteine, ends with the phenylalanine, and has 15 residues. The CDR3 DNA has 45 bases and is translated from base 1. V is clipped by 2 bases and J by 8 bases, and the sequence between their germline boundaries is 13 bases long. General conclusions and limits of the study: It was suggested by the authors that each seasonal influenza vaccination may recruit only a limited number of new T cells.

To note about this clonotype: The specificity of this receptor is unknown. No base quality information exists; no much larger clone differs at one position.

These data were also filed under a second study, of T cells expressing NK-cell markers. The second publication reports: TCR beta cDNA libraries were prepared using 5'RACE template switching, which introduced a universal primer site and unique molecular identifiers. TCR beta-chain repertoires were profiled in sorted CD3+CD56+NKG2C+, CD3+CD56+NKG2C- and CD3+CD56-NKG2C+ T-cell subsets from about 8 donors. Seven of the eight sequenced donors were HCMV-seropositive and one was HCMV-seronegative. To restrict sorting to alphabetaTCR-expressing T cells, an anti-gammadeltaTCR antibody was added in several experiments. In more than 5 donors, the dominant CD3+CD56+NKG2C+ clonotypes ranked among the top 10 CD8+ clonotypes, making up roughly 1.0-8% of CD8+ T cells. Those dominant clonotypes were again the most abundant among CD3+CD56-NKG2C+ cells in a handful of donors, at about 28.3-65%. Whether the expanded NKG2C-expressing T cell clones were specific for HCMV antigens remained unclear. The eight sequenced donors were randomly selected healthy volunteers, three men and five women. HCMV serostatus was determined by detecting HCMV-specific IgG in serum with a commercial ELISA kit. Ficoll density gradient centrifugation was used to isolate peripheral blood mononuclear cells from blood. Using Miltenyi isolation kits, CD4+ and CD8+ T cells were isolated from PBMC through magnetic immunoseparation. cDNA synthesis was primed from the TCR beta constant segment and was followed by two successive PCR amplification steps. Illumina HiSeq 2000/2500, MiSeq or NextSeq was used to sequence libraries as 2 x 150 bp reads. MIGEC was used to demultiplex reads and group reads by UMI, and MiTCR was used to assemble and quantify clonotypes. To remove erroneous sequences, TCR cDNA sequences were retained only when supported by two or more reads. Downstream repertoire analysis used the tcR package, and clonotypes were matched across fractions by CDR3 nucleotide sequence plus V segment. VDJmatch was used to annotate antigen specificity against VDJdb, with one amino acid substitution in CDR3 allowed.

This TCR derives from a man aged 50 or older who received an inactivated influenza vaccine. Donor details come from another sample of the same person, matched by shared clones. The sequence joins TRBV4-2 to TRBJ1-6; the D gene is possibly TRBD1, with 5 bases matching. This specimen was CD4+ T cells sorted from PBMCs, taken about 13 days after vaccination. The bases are TGTGCCAGCAGCCAACTCGACGGGGCGGATTCACCCCTCCACTTT. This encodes CASSQLDGADSPLHF.